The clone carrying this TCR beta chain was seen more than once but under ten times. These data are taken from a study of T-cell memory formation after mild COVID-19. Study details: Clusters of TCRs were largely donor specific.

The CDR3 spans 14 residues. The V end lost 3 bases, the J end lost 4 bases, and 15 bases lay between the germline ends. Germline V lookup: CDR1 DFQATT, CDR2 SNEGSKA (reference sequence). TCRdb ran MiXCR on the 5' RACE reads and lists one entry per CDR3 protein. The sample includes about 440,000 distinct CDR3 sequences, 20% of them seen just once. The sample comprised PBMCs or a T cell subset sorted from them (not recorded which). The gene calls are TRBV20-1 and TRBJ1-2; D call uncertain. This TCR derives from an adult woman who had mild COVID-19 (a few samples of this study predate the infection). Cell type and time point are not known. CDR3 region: CSASDLSGFYGYTF. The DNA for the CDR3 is TGCAGTGCTAGCGACTTAAGCGGCTTCTATGGCTACACCTTC.